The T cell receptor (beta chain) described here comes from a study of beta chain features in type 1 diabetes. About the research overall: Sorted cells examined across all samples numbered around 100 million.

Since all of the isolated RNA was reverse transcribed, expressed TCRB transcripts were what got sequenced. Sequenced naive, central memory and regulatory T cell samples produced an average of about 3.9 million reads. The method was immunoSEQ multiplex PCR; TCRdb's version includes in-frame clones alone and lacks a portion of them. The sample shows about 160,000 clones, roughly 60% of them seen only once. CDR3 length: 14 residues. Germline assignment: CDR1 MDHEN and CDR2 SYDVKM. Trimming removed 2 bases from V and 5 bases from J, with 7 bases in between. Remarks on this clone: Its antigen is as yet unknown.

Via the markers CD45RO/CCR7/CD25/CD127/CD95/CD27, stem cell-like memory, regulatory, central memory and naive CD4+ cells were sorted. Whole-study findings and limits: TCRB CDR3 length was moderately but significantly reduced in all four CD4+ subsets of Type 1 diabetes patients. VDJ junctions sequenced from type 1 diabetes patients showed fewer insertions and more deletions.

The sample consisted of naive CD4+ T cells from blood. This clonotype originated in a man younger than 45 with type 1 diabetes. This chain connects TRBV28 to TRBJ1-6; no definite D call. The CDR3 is CASSLEPNNSPLHF. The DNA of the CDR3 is TGTGCCAGCAGTTTAGAACCAAATAATTCACCCCTCCACTTT.